One T cell receptor (beta chain) is described in this entry. From germline, CDR1 is MNHEY and CDR2 SVGAGI. Trimming at V came to 4 bases and at J to 7 bases, leaving 7 bases not matched to a gene. The CDR3 is 14 amino acids. The data were obtained in a study of cytomegalovirus exposure and HLA in healthy donors. The PCR used 60 Vbeta and 13 Jbeta primers. Clones were read by immunoSEQ multiplex PCR, and TCRdb kept only the in-frame ones, dropping some. The table has roughly 80,000 clones, around four fifths seen once. The material sequenced was PBMCs. The receptor comes from a woman between 50 and 59 years old in good health and CMV-seropositive. The chain uses TRBV6-5 and TRBJ1-2; TRBD1 aligns across 9 bases. Here the CDR3 reads CASSLRQGVGGYTF. CDR3 coding DNA: TGTGCCAGCAGTTTAAGACAGGGGGTGGGTGGCTACACCTTC.